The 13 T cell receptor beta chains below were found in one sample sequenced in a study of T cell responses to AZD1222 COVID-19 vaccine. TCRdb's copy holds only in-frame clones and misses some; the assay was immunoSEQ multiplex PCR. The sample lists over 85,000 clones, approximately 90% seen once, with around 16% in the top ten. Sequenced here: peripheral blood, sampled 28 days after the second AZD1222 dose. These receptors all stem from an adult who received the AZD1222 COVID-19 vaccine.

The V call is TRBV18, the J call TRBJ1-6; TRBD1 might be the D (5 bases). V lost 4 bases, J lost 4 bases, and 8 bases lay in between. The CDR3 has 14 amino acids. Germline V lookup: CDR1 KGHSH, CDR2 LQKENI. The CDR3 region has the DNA TGTGCCAGCTCACTGACAGAGTATAATTCACCCCTCCACTTT. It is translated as CASSLTEYNSPLHF.

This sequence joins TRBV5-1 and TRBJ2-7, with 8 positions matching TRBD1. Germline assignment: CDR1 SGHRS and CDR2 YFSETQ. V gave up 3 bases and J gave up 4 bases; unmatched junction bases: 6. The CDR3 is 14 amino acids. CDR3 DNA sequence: TGCGCCAGCAGCTGGGGACAGGCGGGGTACGAGCAGTACTTC. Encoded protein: CASSWGQAGYEQYF.

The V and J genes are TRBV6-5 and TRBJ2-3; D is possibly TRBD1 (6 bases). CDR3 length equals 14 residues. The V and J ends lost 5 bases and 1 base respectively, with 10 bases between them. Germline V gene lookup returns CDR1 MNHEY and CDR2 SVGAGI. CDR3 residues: CASSRTVGTDTQYF. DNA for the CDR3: TGTGCCAGCAGTCGGACAGTGGGCACAGATACGCAGTATTTT.

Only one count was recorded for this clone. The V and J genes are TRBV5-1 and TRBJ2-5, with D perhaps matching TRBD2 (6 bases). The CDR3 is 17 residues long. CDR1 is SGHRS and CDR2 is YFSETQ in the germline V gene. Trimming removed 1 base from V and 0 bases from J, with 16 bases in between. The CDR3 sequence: CASSLRPGTLYQETQYF. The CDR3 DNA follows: TGCGCCAGCAGCTTGCGTCCCGGGACTTTGTACCAAGAGACCCAGTACTTC.

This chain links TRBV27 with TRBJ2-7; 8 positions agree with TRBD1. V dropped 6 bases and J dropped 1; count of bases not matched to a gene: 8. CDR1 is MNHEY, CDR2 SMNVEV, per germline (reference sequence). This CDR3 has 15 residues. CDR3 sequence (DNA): TGTGCCAGCAGCAGACAGGGGCCCCTTTCCTACGAGCAGTACTTC. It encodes CASSRQGPLSYEQYF.

The chain's CDR3 is CASQNTGELFF. CDR3 nucleotides: TGCGCCAGCCAAAACACCGGGGAGCTGTTTTTT. The V call is TRBV4-1, the J call TRBJ2-2; D is unresolved. This CDR3 has 11 residues. V was trimmed by 8 bases and J by 2 bases, leaving 3 bases between them. From germline, CDR1 is MGHRA and CDR2 YSYEKL.

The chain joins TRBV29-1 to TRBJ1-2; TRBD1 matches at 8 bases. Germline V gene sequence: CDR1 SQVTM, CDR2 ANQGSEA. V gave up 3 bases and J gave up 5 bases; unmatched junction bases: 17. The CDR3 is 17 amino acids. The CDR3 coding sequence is TGCAGCGTTGACTTGGGACAGGCGGAAGTTACTCGTTATGGCTACACCTTC. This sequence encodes CSVDLGQAEVTRYGYTF.

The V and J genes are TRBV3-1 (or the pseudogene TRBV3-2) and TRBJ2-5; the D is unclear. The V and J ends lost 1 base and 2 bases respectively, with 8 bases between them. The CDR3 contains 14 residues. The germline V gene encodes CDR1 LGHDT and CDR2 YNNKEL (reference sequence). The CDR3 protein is CASSQGSVQETQYF. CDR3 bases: TGTGCCAGCAGCCAAGGCTCAGTTCAAGAGACCCAGTACTTC.

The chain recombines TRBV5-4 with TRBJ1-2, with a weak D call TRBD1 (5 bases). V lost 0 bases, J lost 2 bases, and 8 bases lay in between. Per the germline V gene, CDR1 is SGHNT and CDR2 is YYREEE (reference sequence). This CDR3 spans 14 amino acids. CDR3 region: CASSLDRGNYGYTF. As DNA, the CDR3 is TGTGCCAGCAGCTTGGATCGGGGGAACTATGGCTACACCTTC.

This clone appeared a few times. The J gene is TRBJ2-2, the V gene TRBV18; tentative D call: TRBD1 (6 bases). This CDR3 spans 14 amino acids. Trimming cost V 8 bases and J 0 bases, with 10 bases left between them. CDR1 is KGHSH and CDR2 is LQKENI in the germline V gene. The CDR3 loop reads CASHRETNTGELFF. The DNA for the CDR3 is TGTGCCAGCCACAGGGAGACGAACACCGGGGAGCTGTTTTTT. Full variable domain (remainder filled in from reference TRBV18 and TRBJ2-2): NAGVMQNPRHLVRRRGQEARLRCSPMKGHSHVYWYRQLPEEGLKFMVYLQKENIIDESGMPKERFSAEFPKEGPSILRIQQVVRGDSAAYFCASHRETNTGELFFGEGSRLTVL.

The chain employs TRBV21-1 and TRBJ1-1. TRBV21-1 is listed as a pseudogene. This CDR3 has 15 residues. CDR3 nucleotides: TGTGCCAGCAGCAAAAAAGGAAGCTCGAACACTGAAGCTTTCTTT. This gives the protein CASSKKGSSNTEAFF.

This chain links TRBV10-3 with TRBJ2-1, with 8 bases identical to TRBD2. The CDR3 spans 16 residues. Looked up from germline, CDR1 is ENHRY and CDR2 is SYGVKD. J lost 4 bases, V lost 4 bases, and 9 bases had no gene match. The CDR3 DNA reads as TGTGCCATCAGTGCTCGGGCTAGCGGGCTGTACAATGAGCAGTTCTTC. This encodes CAISARASGLYNEQFF.

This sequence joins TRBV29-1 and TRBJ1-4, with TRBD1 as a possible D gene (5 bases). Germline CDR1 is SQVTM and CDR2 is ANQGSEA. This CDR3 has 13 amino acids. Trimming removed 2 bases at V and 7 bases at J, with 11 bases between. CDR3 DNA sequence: TGCAGCGTTGAACAACAGAGGGGTGAAAAACTGTTTTTT. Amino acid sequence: CSVEQQRGEKLFF. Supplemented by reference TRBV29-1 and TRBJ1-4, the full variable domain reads SAVISQKPSRDICQRGTSLTIQCQVDSQVTMMFWYRQQPGQSLTLIATANQGSEATYESGFVIDKFPISRPNLTFSTLTVSNMSPEDSSIYLCSVEQQRGEKLFFGSGTQLSVL.